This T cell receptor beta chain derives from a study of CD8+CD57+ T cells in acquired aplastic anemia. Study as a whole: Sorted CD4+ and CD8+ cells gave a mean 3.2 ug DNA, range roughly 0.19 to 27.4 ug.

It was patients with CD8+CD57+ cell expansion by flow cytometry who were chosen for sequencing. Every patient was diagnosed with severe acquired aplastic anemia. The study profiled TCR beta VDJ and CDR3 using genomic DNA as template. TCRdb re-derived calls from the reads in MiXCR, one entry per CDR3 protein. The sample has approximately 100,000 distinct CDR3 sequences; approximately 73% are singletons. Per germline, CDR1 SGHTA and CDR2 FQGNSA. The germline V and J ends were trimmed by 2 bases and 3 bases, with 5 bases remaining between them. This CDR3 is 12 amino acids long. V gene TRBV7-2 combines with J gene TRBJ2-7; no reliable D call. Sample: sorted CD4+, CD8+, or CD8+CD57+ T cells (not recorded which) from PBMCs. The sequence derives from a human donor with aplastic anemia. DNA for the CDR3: TGTGCCAGCAGCTTAACAGACTACGAGCAGTACTTC. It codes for CASSLTDYEQYF.